This paragraph reports one T cell receptor (beta chain). The source of the sample is a study of glioma-infiltrating T cells. Unmatched junction bases numbered 10, after V lost 6 bases and J lost 6 bases. The germline V gene encodes CDR1 LNHDA and CDR2 SQIVND (reference sequence). CDR3 length equals 15 residues. Using RNA template, CDR3s of TCR alpha and beta were amplified with iRepertoire arm-PCR. TCRdb analysed the multiplex PCR reads with MiXCR anew, one entry per CDR3 protein. The sample carries about 94,000 distinct CDR3 sequences, about 25% recorded once. The source of this sequence is a human donor with low-grade glioma or glioblastoma, undergoing nonglioma brain surgery, or in good health (not recorded which). Specimen: glioma tissue, nonneoplastic brain tissue, or PBMCs (not recorded which). The genes are TRBV19 and TRBJ2-7; 11 positions agree with TRBD2. CDR3 DNA: TGTGCCAGTAGCCCAACGACTAGCGGGAAAGGCGAGCAGTACTTC. This encodes CASSPTTSGKGEQYF.